The 20 T cell receptor beta chains below all came from one sample that was sequenced in a study of neurological immune-mediated disorders. TCRdb re-derived calls from the 5' RACE reads in MiXCR, one entry per CDR3 protein. The table has under 60,000 distinct CDR3 sequences, roughly 25% seen once. The sample comprised PBMCs. Every receptor here comes from a woman between 70 and 85 years old in good health.

This CDR3 reads CASSQHGTGGQPQHF. The CDR3 DNA is TGTGCCAGCAGCCAACATGGGACAGGGGGTCAGCCCCAGCATTTT. The chain is built from TRBV3-1 and TRBJ1-5; 11 bases are a match to TRBD1. Trimming at V came to 2 bases and at J to 6 bases, leaving 3 bases not matched to a gene. This CDR3 region has 15 residues. The germline gives CDR1 LGHDT, CDR2 YNNKEL (reference sequence).

The V call is TRBV29-1, the J call TRBJ2-5; D remains unclear. Germline V gene data show CDR1 as SQVTM and CDR2 as ANQGSEA. V lost 2 bases and J lost 5, with 15 bases in between. The CDR3 loop spans 14 amino acids. CDR3 nucleotide sequence: TGCAGCGTTGAACATCCTCAAGGGTCGGAGACCCAGTACTTC. This sequence encodes CSVEHPQGSETQYF. Together with reference TRBV29-1 and TRBJ2-5, the CDR3 gives the full variable domain: SAVISQKPSRDICQRGTSLTIQCQVDSQVTMMFWYRQQPGQSLTLIATANQGSEATYESGFVIDKFPISRPNLTFSTLTVSNMSPEDSSIYLCSVEHPQGSETQYFGPGTRLLVL.

This clonotype was recorded a few times. J is TRBJ1-1 and V is TRBV3-1; TRBD1 matches at 10 bases. This CDR3 has 15 amino acids. Trimming at V came to 5 bases and at J to 1 base, leaving 4 bases not matched to a gene. The germline V gene has CDR1 LGHDT and CDR2 YNNKEL (reference sequence). The CDR3 nucleotides read TGTGCCAGCAGCGACCGGGACAGGGGGAACACTGAAGCTTTCTTT. This encodes CASSDRDRGNTEAFF.

The chain employs TRBV30 and TRBJ1-4; TRBD1 is a possible D gene (5 bases). V lost 3 bases and J 11 bases, leaving 19 bases between the germline ends. The germline V gene encodes CDR1 GTSNPN and CDR2 SVGIG (reference sequence). This CDR3 comprises 14 residues. Here the CDR3 DNA reads TGTGCCTGGAGGGCCGGGACCCAATGGGGGAAACTGTTTTTT. This encodes CAWRAGTQWGKLFF.

This chain joins TRBV5-1 and TRBJ1-1; D perhaps matches TRBD1 (6 bases). This CDR3 contains 14 residues. Germline assignment: CDR1 SGHRS and CDR2 YFSETQ. V lost 0 bases and J lost 4, with 10 bases in between. CDR3 sequence (DNA): TGCGCCAGCAGCTTGGCAGGACAGCCCACTGAAGCTTTCTTT. Protein: CASSLAGQPTEAFF. Supplemented by reference TRBV5-1 and TRBJ1-1, the full variable domain reads KAGVTQTPRYLIKTRGQQVTLSCSPISGHRSVSWYQQTPGQGLQFLFEYFSETQRNKGNFPGRFSGRQFSNSRSEMNVSTLELGDSALYLCASSLAGQPTEAFFGQGTRLTVV.

This clonotype was observed a few times. The chain joins TRBV20-1 to TRBJ2-1; D may be TRBD1 (6 bases). The V end was cut by 5 bases, the J end by 3 bases, with 17 bases between. This CDR3 is built from 15 residues. CDR1 and CDR2 from the germline V gene are DFQATT and SNEGSKA (reference sequence). The CDR3, as DNA: TGCAGTGCTGGAAGGCAGGGGCTCGTCTACAATGAGCAGTTCTTC. This gives the protein CSAGRQGLVYNEQFF.

This chain joins TRBV20-1 and TRBJ1-4; D possibly corresponds to TRBD1 (5 bases). Trimming left V 5 bases short and J 4 bases short, with 11 bases between. The CDR3 consists of 13 residues. Germline V CDR1 and CDR2: DFQATT, SNEGSKA (reference sequence). The CDR3 loop is CSAWGDGNEKLFF. The CDR3 DNA sequence: TGCAGTGCTTGGGGGGATGGTAATGAAAAACTGTTTTTT.

Details on this clonotype: At one end, the junction sequence differs from germline, possibly due to a read error. This sequence joins TRBV5-1 and TRBJ2-3; TRBD1 might be the D (5 bases). Germline V lookup: CDR1 SGHRS, CDR2 YFSETQ. This CDR3 is 17 amino acids long. The chain's CDR3 is CTSSLRAGFRVTDTQYF. In DNA form, the CDR3 reads TGCACCAGCAGCTTACGAGCAGGGTTTAGGGTCACAGATACGCAGTATTTT.

Ten or more counts support this clonotype. The chain carries TRBV11-2 and TRBJ2-3; 9 positions agree with TRBD1. V trimming: 4 bases; J trimming: 6 bases; junction bases outside the gene matches: 11. Germline CDR1 reads SGHAT; CDR2 reads FQNNGV. The CDR3 spans 16 residues. CDR3 bases: TGTGCCAGCAGCTATGGGAGGGACAGGGTTTATGATACGCAGTATTTT. Translated, it gives CASSYGRDRVYDTQYF.

The rearrangement joins TRBV20-1 to TRBJ2-2; the D gene is possibly TRBD2 (6 bases). The CDR3 is 15 amino acids. V gave up 6 bases and J gave up 1 base, with 15 bases separating them. Germline assignment: CDR1 DFQATT and CDR2 SNEGSKA (reference sequence). CDR3 sequence reads: CSAVPGGMNTGELFF. CDR3 nucleotides: TGCAGTGCCGTCCCTGGAGGGATGAACACCGGGGAGCTGTTTTTT.

This clonotype was detected ten times or more. The chain recombines TRBV29-1 with TRBJ2-1, with 10 bases lining up with TRBD2. The CDR3 has 15 residues. Germline lookup yields CDR1 SQVTM and CDR2 ANQGSEA. The J segment lost 7 bases and the V segment lost 4 bases, leaving 10 bases of the junction unmatched. The CDR3 protein is CSVGASGRGGNEQFF. CDR3 DNA sequence: TGCAGCGTTGGGGCTAGCGGGAGAGGTGGGAATGAGCAGTTCTTC.

The table lists this clonotype with many counts. The chain couples TRBV12-3 or TRBV12-4 to TRBJ2-7, with 9 bases identical to TRBD1. The ends lost 6 bases at V and 5 bases at J; junction bases unmatched: 8. This CDR3 contains 14 residues. CDR3 DNA sequence: TGTGCCAGCAGCCCCGGGACAGGGCCCCACGAGCAGTACTTC. Translation: CASSPGTGPHEQYF.

This clonotype appeared many times. The chain employs TRBV27 and TRBJ2-1; D possibly matches TRBD1 or TRBD2 (5 bases each). Trimming took off 5 bases at V and 2 bases at J, with 10 bases between the two ends. Germline values: CDR1 MNHEY, CDR2 SMNVEV (reference sequence). The CDR3 is made up of 14 amino acids. The CDR3 region has the DNA TGTGCCAGCAGTCGGGACGGAGCCTACAATGAGCAGTTCTTC. It encodes CASSRDGAYNEQFF.

V gene TRBV5-1 combines with J gene TRBJ1-1; TRBD1 aligns across 7 bases. CDR3 length equals 17 residues. Germline V gene data show CDR1 as SGHRS and CDR2 as YFSETQ. V was clipped by 1 base and J by 0 bases; unmatched bases: 9. CDR3 sequence: CASSLLPPTGLNTEAFF. The CDR3 coding sequence is TGCGCCAGCAGCTTGCTCCCTCCGACAGGGCTGAACACTGAAGCTTTCTTT.

There are many counts of this clonotype. The chain employs TRBV20-1 and TRBJ2-1; the D is unclear. The V end lost 2 bases, the J end lost 0 bases, and 11 bases lay between the germline ends. The CDR3 has 15 amino acids. Germline V CDR1 and CDR2: DFQATT, SNEGSKA (reference sequence). DNA of the CDR3: TGCAGTGCTAGAAATCCTAGGAGCTCCTACAATGAGCAGTTCTTC. Its translation: CSARNPRSSYNEQFF.

The table lists this clonotype with many counts. V gene TRBV28 combines with J gene TRBJ2-7; D unresolved. CDR1 is MDHEN and CDR2 is SYDVKM in the germline V gene. The CDR3 has 14 residues. V was trimmed by 7 bases and J by 3 bases, leaving 16 bases between them. The CDR3, as DNA: TGTGCCAGCACCCAAAAGGGCCCCGACTACGAGCAGTACTTC. Translation: CASTQKGPDYEQYF. The variable domain in full, with the rest retrieved from reference TRBV28 and TRBJ2-7, is DVKVTQSSRYLVKRTGEKVFLECVQDMDHENMFWYRQDPGLGLRLIYFSYDVKMKEKGDIPEGYSVSREKKERFSLILESASTNQTSMYLCASTQKGPDYEQYFGPGTRLTVT.

This clonotype has only a few counts. The chain joins TRBV9 to TRBJ2-2; D uncertain. Germline CDR1 reads SGDLS; CDR2 reads YYNGEE. This CDR3 contains 14 residues. The germline V and J ends were trimmed by 7 bases and 4 bases, with 14 bases remaining between them. The CDR3 DNA reads as TGTGCCAGCTCTTCCGCCTTTGGCACCGGGGAGCTGTTTTTT. Translation: CASSSAFGTGELFF.

This clonotype appeared many times. This chain uses TRBV6-2 or TRBV6-3 with TRBJ2-2; the match to TRBD2 covers 14 bases. V gave up 0 bases and J gave up 5 bases; unmatched junction bases: 11. There are 20 residues in the CDR3. From germline, CDR1 is MNHEY and CDR2 SVGEGT. The chain's CDR3 is CASSYSVGTSGRPGTGELFF. The CDR3 DNA reads as TGTGCCAGCAGTTACTCGGTTGGGACTAGCGGGAGACCGGGGACCGGGGAGCTGTTTTTT.

The sample holds many counts of this clonotype. The rearrangement uses TRBV28 and TRBJ2-5; 7 bases are a match to TRBD2. CDR1 and CDR2 from the germline V gene are MDHEN and SYDVKM. The CDR3 is 12 amino acids. V lost 4 bases, J lost 4 bases, and 0 bases stayed unmatched. This CDR3 reads CASSWGGETQYF. The CDR3 nucleotides read TGTGCCAGCAGTTGGGGGGGAGAGACCCAGTACTTC.

The table lists this clonotype with many counts. V usage is TRBV5-1 and J usage is TRBJ2-2; D call uncertain. CDR1 and CDR2 from the germline V gene are SGHRS and YFSETQ. V lost 1 base to trimming and J lost 1 base, with 8 bases between them. This CDR3 has 15 amino acids. This CDR3 is CASSLTRRNTGELFF. The CDR3, as DNA: TGCGCCAGCAGCTTGACTCGGCGGAACACCGGGGAGCTGTTTTTT.